The clone carrying this TCR beta chain was seen once. Germline V gives CDR1 LGHNA, CDR2 YNFKEQ. Unmatched junction bases numbered 3, after V lost 4 bases and J lost 0 bases. The CDR3 loop spans 14 amino acids. Naive-designated CD8 cells lacked CD45RO, were positively enriched for CCR7, and omitted terminally differentiated effector memory CD45RA+ cells. Donors were healthy HIV-negative adults without recent acute infections or vaccinations. Using immunoSEQ multiplex PCR, the repertoire was profiled, and TCRdb retains in-frame clones only, with some absent. Of some 800,000 clones listed, approximately 92% are singletons. The source of the sample is a study of shared clonotypes between healthy human individuals. The overall study: Researchers drew samples from a couple of women and a few men aged 18 to 49.

The sequenced sample consisted of naive CD8+ T cells sorted from blood. The TCR originated in a young man in good health. The V and J genes are TRBV4-2 and TRBJ2-7; 7 nucleotides agree with TRBD1. CDR3 nucleotide sequence: TGTGCCAGCAGCCCCGAGGGGGCCTCCTACGAGCAGTACTTC. Translating gives CASSPEGASYEQYF.